This T cell receptor (beta chain) appears in the sequencing data of a study of blood T cell repertoires in COVID-19. At the level of the study: Researchers got acute and convalescent COVID-19 samples from the United States, Italy and Spain.

Seattle's enrolled individuals joined amid active infection and were then monitored longitudinally. After removal of 5 bases from V and 8 bases from J, the junction contained 6 bases not matched to a gene. Per germline, CDR1 ENHRY and CDR2 SYGVKD. This CDR3 is 14 amino acids long. Generated by immunoSEQ multiplex PCR, the TCRdb table keeps only in-frame clones and is missing some. The sample contains 130,000 or so clones, 75% to 85% of which appear only once. The receptor was isolated from a woman aged 70-85 years with COVID-19, enrolled during active disease. Source material: peripheral blood. The V and J genes are TRBV10-3 and TRBJ1-6; 7 bases line up with TRBD1. This CDR3 is CAISPGQSDSPLHF. In DNA, the CDR3 is TGTGCCATCAGTCCGGGACAGAGCGATTCACCCCTCCACTTT.